What follows are 20 T cell receptor beta chains derived from one specimen sequenced in a study of T cells expressing NK-cell markers. Following a re-call of the 5' RACE reads, TCRdb has one entry per CDR3 protein and lacks DNA. The table lists about 170,000 distinct CDR3 sequences. Material for sequencing was blood T cells: a sorted CD56 or NKG2C T cell subset, CD4+ or CD8+ T cells, or bulk PBMC T cells (not recorded which). The receptors were sampled from a man aged 18-75 years in good health.

This chain joins TRBV4-1 and TRBJ1-5. Germline V gene lookup returns CDR1 MGHRA and CDR2 YSYEKL. CDR3 length: 15 amino acids. The chain's CDR3 is CASSQREGSGQPQHF.

V usage is TRBV7-9 and J usage is TRBJ1-1; TCRdb's D gene call, TRBD1, goes unchecked for lack of DNA. Germline CDR1 and CDR2: SEHNR and FQNEAQ (reference sequence). The CDR3 is 15 residues long. This CDR3 is CASSFPQGRGSEAFF.

V is TRBV20-1 and J is TRBJ2-1; TCRdb selects TRBD2, and the lack of DNA leaves this call unchecked. In germline, CDR1 is DFQATT, CDR2 SNEGSKA (reference sequence). CDR3 length equals 13 residues. This CDR3 reads CSVGTGSYNEQFF.

V gene TRBV13 combines with J gene TRBJ2-1; TCRdb gives TRBD2 as the D gene, but with no DNA this cannot be confirmed. The germline V gene has CDR1 PRHDT and CDR2 FYEKMQ (reference sequence). The CDR3 extends over 18 amino acids. CDR3 residues: CASSLEESGGGAYNEQFF.

The chain couples TRBV27 to TRBJ2-7; there is no DNA to check the TCRdb D call of TRBD1. This CDR3 comprises 15 residues. Germline V gives CDR1 MNHEY, CDR2 SMNVEV (reference sequence). CDR3 sequence reads: CASSLGDRVRDEQYF.

The chain links TRBV9 to TRBJ1-4. The CDR3 runs 15 residues. Germline V gene sequence: CDR1 SGDLS, CDR2 YYNGEE. CDR3 sequence reads: CASSVSQRLHEKLFF.

The CDR3 here is CSAELVVTDTQYF. The V call is TRBV20-1, the J call TRBJ2-3; TCRdb selects TRBD2, and the lack of DNA leaves this call unchecked. The CDR3 consists of 13 residues. Germline-derived CDR1 and CDR2 are DFQATT and SNEGSKA (reference sequence).

The chain employs TRBV29-1 and TRBJ2-7; TCRdb gives TRBD1 as the D gene, but with no DNA this cannot be confirmed. CDR3 size: 14 residues. Germline loops: CDR1 SQVTM, CDR2 ANQGSEA. The CDR3 here is CSVIGADYSYEQYF.

The chain carries TRBV28 and TRBJ1-2; lacking DNA, the TRBD1 call made by TCRdb goes unchecked. The CDR3 is 14 residues long. Germline assignment: CDR1 MDHEN and CDR2 SYDVKM. Here the CDR3 reads CASSFVGGNYGYTF.

This chain's CDR3 is CASSSGVGALYTF. The chain uses TRBV11-2 and TRBJ1-2; TCRdb's D call, TRBD1, is unchecked because there is no DNA. From germline, CDR1 is SGHAT and CDR2 FQNNGV. The CDR3 consists of 13 residues.

J is TRBJ2-5 and V is TRBV19; TCRdb outputs TRBD1, but without DNA this stays unchecked. In germline, CDR1 is LNHDA, CDR2 SQIVND (reference sequence). This CDR3 is 15 amino acids long. CDR3 amino acids: CASSETGGLGETQYF.

The J gene is TRBJ2-7, the V gene TRBV25-1. Germline V CDR1 and CDR2: MGHDK, SYGVNS. The CDR3 runs 11 residues. CDR3 region: CASSVLNEQYF.

The chain links TRBV4-1 to TRBJ2-7. The CDR3 length is 15 residues. In germline, CDR1 is MGHRA, CDR2 YSYEKL. The CDR3 spells CASSQVTNGDSEQYF.

V is TRBV3-1 and J is TRBJ2-7; TCRdb reports TRBD1, a call that lacks DNA to check it against. CDR3 size: 14 residues. CDR1 is LGHDT and CDR2 is YNNKEL in the germline V gene (reference sequence). The CDR3 here is CASSQARQGIRQYF.

The rearrangement links TRBV7-9 to TRBJ2-1. This CDR3 is 14 amino acids long. Germline V gives CDR1 SEHNR, CDR2 FQNEAQ (reference sequence). This CDR3 reads CASSFAVAYNEQFF.

V gene TRBV5-1 combines with J gene TRBJ2-3; the TCRdb call, TRBD1, lacks DNA for checking. CDR3 length equals 16 residues. CDR1 and CDR2 from the germline V gene are SGHRS and YFSETQ. CDR3 loop: CASSLAGRDSTDTQYF.

The chain joins TRBV19 to TRBJ2-7; TCRdb gives TRBD1 as the D gene, but with no DNA this cannot be confirmed. The CDR3 has 16 amino acids. Germline V gene sequence: CDR1 LNHDA, CDR2 SQIVND (reference sequence). The CDR3: CASSTSGTGVPYEQYF.

The chain is built from TRBV11-2 and TRBJ2-1; TCRdb calls TRBD2, which cannot be checked without DNA. Germline V gene data show CDR1 as SGHAT and CDR2 as FQNNGV. The CDR3 contains 13 residues. CDR3 residues: CASSSIGEGEQFF.

The genes are TRBV10-3 and TRBJ1-6; lacking DNA, the TRBD1 call made by TCRdb goes unchecked. Germline assignment: CDR1 ENHRY and CDR2 SYGVKD. The CDR3 runs 14 residues. The CDR3 sequence: CATQDREVYSPLHF.

The V and J genes are TRBV6-1 and TRBJ2-7; TCRdb reports TRBD2, a call that lacks DNA to check it against. The germline V gene encodes CDR1 MNHNS and CDR2 SASEGT. CDR3 length equals 14 residues. CDR3 protein: CASELAGGTYEQYF.